This TCR beta chain appears in the sequencing data of a study of response to subunit inactivated influenza vaccine. Findings and caveats of the study: Researchers suggested that each seasonal influenza vaccination recruits few new T cells.

Germline V CDR1 and CDR2: SGHTA, FQGNSA. The CDR3 is 15 amino acids. J lost 6 bases, V lost 6 bases, and 14 bases had no gene match. One entry per CDR3 protein, called by TCRdb with MiXCR from the RT-PCR reads. The table includes almost 600,000 distinct CDR3 sequences, approximately 15% detected once. With regard to this clonotype: The antigen remains undetermined.

Material: PBMCs from blood, obtained 11 to 12 days after vaccination. The sequence was obtained from a man aged 45 to 65 who received an inactivated influenza vaccine. The chain employs TRBV7-2 and TRBJ2-7, with 7 bases aligning to TRBD1. CDR3 coding DNA: TGTGCCAGCAGTCCCCCCATGGGGACAGATTTCGAGCAGTACTTC. Protein: CASSPPMGTDFEQYF. The whole variable domain, remainder taken from reference TRBV7-2 and TRBJ2-7, is GAGVSQSPSNKVTEKGKDVELRCDPISGHTALYWYRQSLGQGLEFLIYFQGNSAPDKSGLPSDRFSAERTGGSVSTLTIQRTQQEDSAVYLCASSPPMGTDFEQYFGPGTRLTVT.